The clone carrying this T cell receptor beta chain is large by share. The time point was: baseline, week 1 (first vaccination visit). The treatment: pre-vaccination baseline after standard-of-care therapy. These data belong to a study of a mutant IDH1 vaccine in newly diagnosed glioma. At the level of the study: Patients' prior therapy spanned radiotherapy, temozolomide, or both; most underwent both.

The CDR3 has 16 residues. Germline assignment: CDR1 SQVTM and CDR2 ANQGSEA. TCRdb's copy holds only in-frame clones and misses some; the assay was immunoSEQ multiplex PCR. The sample contains some 15,000 clones, more than 80% of which appear only once. The TCR was taken from a woman aged 40 to 55 with glioma. Some clones in this sample may be carry-over from other donors' samples. V and J are TRBV29-1 and TRBJ2-3, with D possibly being TRBD2 (7 bases). The sequences come from PBMCs, collected from a glioma patient treated with radiotherapy, temozolomide or both. CDR3 in DNA: TGCAGTGAGGGGGGGGCTAGCGGTACAGTATCAGATACGCAGTATTTT. Translation: CSEGGASGTVSDTQYF.